This TCR beta chain stems from a study of OX40 agonist ivuxolimab in advanced cancers. Across the study: Patients were infused with ivuxolimab every 2 weeks at 0.01 to 10 mg/kg.

Generated by immunoSEQ multiplex PCR, the TCRdb table keeps only in-frame clones and is missing some. The data hold about 30,000 clones, with about 74% observed a single time. On this clone itself: Its antigen is not identified.

The CDR3 has 13 amino acids. Germline CDR1 reads KGHSH; CDR2 reads LQKENI. V lost 5 bases and J lost 1; bases outside the gene matches: 0. Study-level findings and limits: Within 6 weeks, CD4+ and CD8+ blood T cells expanded clonally at 0.1 to 3.0 mg/kg.

This specimen consisted of CD4+ or CD8+ T cells sorted from blood, obtained in a trial of the OX40 agonist ivuxolimab. This receptor was obtained from an adult with an advanced solid tumor such as melanoma, head and neck, liver or kidney cancer. This sequence joins TRBV18 and TRBJ1-1; 8 bases line up with TRBD1. The CDR3 nucleotides are TGTGCCAGCTCAACAGGGGGGAACACTGAAGCTTTCTTT. Protein sequence: CASSTGGNTEAFF.